This passage covers 5 T cell receptor beta chains from one sample sequenced in a study of blood T cell repertoires in COVID-19. Profiled with immunoSEQ multiplex PCR; TCRdb holds only in-frame clones, not every one. Of about 15,000 clones listed, 87% are singletons. Source material: peripheral blood. The source is a human donor with active COVID-19. The donor label of this sample is uncertain.

V usage is TRBV6-5 and J usage is TRBJ2-1; TRBD1 matches 9 bases. With 6 bases clipped from V and 3 bases from J, the junction kept 6 bases outside the gene matches. The CDR3 is 15 amino acids. Germline CDR1 reads MNHEY; CDR2 reads SVGAGI. CDR3 bases: TGTGCCAGCAGGGACGGGGGACAGGGCTACAATGAGCAGTTCTTC. Its protein is CASRDGGQGYNEQFF.

The V call is TRBV5-1, the J call TRBJ2-2; D might be TRBD2 (7 bases). The germline gives CDR1 SGHRS, CDR2 YFSETQ. Trimming removed 5 bases at V and 5 bases at J, with 16 bases between. The length of the CDR3 is 15 residues. The CDR3 reads CASSYSGTITGELFF. The CDR3 coding sequence is TGCGCCAGCAGTTACAGCGGGACAATAACCGGGGAGCTGTTTTTT.

This sequence joins TRBV5-1 and TRBJ1-6; D not resolved. The germline V gene has CDR1 SGHRS and CDR2 YFSETQ. The CDR3 has 14 residues. Deletions cut 0 bases from V and 5 bases from J, with 6 bases between. Here the CDR3 reads CASSLERNNSPLHF. The DNA of the CDR3 is TGCGCCAGCAGCTTGGAGAGAAATAATTCACCCCTCCACTTT. The full variable domain, completed using reference TRBV5-1 and TRBJ1-6, is KAGVTQTPRYLIKTRGQQVTLSCSPISGHRSVSWYQQTPGQGLQFLFEYFSETQRNKGNFPGRFSGRQFSNSRSEMNVSTLELGDSALYLCASSLERNNSPLHFGNGTRLTVT.

V usage is TRBV6-5 and J usage is TRBJ2-1; tentatively, D is TRBD2 (6 bases). Germline lookup yields CDR1 MNHEY and CDR2 SVGAGI. The CDR3 length is 13 residues. Deletions cut 2 bases from V and 9 bases from J, with 11 bases between. This chain's CDR3 is CASSYGAGTEQFF. The CDR3 nucleotides are TGTGCCAGCAGTTACGGCGCGGGGACTGAGCAGTTCTTC.

V usage is TRBV6-1 and J usage is TRBJ2-3; D perhaps matches TRBD2 (6 bases). The germline V and J ends were trimmed by 3 bases and 2 bases, with 12 bases remaining between them. The CDR3 runs 15 residues. Germline CDR1 and CDR2: MNHNS and SASEGT. The CDR3 coding sequence is TGTGCCAGCAGTGATTCGGCGGGATTCACAGATACGCAGTATTTT. Translation gives CASSDSAGFTDTQYF.